This T cell receptor beta chain comes out of a study of T cell repertoires in cytomegalovirus infection. Study at large: A matching HLA type, together with CMV infection, was signaled by public TCR beta signatures.

This clonotype was recorded many times. Its specificity is not known. Study results and caveats: The cumulative frequency of public TCR beta families identified carriers of CMV plus the relevant HLA. The response measured ex vivo was dominated by TCR beta clonotypes (HLA-C-restricted and CMV-specific).

The length of the CDR3 is 15 residues. J lost 6 bases, V lost 1 base, and 5 bases had no gene match. Germline V gives CDR1 SGHTA, CDR2 FQGNSA. TCRdb redid the calling of the reads with MiXCR, one entry per CDR3 protein. The repertoire holds 50,000 or so distinct CDR3 sequences, 20% to 25% seen once, with approximately 17% in the top ten. The sequencing input was PBMCs, sequenced either directly or after in vitro stimulation (not recorded which). The chain carries TRBV7-2 and TRBJ2-1; 8 bases align to TRBD2. This TCR was recovered from a human donor in good health (CMV status not recorded). Some clones in this sample may be carry-over from other donors' samples. CDR3 sequence reads: CASSLGAGASNEQFF. In DNA form, the CDR3 reads TGTGCCAGCAGCTTAGGAGCGGGGGCCAGCAATGAGCAGTTCTTC.